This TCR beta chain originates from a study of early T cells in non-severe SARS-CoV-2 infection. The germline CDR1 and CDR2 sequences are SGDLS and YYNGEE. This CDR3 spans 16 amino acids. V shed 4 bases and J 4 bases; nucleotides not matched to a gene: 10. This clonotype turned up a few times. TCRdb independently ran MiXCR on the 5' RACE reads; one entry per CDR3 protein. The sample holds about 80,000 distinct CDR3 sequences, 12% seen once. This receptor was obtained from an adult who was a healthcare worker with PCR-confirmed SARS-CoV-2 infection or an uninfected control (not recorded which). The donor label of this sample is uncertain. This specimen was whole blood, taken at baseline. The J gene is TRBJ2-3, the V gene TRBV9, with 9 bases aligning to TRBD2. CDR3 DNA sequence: TGTGCCAGCAGCCCCCCCGTATTAGCGGGGGCAGATACGCAGTATTTT. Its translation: CASSPPVLAGADTQYF.